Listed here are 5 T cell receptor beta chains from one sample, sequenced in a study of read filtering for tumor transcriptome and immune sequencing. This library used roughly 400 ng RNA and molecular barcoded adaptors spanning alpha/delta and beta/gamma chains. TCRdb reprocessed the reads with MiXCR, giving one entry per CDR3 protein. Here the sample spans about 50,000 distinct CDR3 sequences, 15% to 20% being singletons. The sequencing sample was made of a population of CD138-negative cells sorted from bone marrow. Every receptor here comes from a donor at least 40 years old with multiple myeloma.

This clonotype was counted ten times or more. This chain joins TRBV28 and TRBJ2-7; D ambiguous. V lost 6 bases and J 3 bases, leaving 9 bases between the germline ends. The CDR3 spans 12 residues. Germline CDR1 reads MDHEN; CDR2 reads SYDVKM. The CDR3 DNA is TGTGCCAGCAGAGCGACGAACTACGAGCAGTACTTC. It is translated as CASRATNYEQYF. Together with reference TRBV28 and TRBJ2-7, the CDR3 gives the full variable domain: DVKVTQSSRYLVKRTGEKVFLECVQDMDHENMFWYRQDPGLGLRLIYFSYDVKMKEKGDIPEGYSVSREKKERFSLILESASTNQTSMYLCASRATNYEQYFGPGTRLTVT.

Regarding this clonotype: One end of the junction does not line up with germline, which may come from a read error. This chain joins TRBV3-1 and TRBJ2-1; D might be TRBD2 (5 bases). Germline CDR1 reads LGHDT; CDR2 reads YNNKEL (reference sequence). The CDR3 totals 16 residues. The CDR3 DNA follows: TGTTCCAGCAGCCATATAGCGAGAGCAACTTACAATGAGCAGTTCTTC. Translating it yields CSSSHIARATYNEQFF.

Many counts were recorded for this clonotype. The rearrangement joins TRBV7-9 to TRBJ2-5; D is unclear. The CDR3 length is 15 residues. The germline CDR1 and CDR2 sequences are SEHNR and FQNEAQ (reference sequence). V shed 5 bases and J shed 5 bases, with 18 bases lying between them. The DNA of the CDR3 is TGTGCCAGCAGCCCCCCCACTGTGCTCGCGGAGACCCAGTACTTC. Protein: CASSPPTVLAETQYF.

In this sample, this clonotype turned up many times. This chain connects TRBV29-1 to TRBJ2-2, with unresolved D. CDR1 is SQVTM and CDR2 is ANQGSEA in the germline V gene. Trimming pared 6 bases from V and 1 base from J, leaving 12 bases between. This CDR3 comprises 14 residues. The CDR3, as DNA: TGCAGCGTCATTAACGCCGGGAACACCGGGGAGCTGTTTTTT. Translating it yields CSVINAGNTGELFF.

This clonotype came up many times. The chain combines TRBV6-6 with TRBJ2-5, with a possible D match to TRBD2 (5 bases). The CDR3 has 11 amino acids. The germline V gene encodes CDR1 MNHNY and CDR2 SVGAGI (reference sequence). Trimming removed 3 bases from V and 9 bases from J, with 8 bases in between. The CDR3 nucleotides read TGTGCCAGCAGTTATTCGGGGTCCCAGTACTTC. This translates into CASSYSGSQYF.